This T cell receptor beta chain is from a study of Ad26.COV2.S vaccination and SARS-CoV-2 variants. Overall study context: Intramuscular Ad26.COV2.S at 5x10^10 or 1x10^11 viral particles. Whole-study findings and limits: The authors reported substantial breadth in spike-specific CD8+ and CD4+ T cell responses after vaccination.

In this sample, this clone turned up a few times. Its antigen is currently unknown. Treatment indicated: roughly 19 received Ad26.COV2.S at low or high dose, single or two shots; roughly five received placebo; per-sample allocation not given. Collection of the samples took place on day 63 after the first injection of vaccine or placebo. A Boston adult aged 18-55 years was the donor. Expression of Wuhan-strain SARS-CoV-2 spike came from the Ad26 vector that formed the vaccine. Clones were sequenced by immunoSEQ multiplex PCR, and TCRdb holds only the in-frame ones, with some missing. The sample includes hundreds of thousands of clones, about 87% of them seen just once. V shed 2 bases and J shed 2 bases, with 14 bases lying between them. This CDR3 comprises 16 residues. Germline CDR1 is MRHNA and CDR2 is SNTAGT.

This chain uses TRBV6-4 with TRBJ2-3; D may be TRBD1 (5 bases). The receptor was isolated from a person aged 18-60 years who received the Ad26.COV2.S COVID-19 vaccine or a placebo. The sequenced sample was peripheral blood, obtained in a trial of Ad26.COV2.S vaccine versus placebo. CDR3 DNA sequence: TGTGCCAGCAGTGACAGCGCGCACGGACACACAGATACGCAGTATTTT. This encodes CASSDSAHGHTDTQYF.